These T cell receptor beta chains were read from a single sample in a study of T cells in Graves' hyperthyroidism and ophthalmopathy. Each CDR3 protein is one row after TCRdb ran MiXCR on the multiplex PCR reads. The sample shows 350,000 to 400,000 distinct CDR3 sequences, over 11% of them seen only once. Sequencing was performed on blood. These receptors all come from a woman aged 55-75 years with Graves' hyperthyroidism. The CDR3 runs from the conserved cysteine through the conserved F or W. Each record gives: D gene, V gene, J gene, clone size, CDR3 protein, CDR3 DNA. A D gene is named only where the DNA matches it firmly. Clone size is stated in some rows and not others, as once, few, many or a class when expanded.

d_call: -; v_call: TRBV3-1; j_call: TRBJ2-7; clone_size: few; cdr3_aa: CASSQDLGPSYEQYF; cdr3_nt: TGTGCCAGCAGCCAGGACCTGGGGCCGTCCTACGAGCAGTACTTC
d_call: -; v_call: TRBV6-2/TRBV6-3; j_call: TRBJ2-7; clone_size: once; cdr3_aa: CATSINYEQYF; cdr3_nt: TGTGCCACCTCCATAAACTACGAGCAGTACTTC
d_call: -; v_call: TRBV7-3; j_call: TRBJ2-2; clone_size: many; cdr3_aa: CASSSRLAGELFF; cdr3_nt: TGTGCCAGCAGCTCGAGACTAGCCGGGGAGCTGTTTTTT
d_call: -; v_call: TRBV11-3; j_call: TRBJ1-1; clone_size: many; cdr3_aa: CASSLESRNTEAFF; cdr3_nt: TGTGCCAGCAGCTTAGAAAGTCGGAACACTGAAGCTTTCTTT
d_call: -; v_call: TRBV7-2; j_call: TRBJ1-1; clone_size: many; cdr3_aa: CASSSRHTLKEAFF; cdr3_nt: TGTGCCAGCAGCTCCCGACATACCTTAAAAGAAGCTTTCTTT
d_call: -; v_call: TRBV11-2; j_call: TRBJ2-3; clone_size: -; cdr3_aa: CASGDEHTDTQYF; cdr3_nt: TGTGCCAGCGGGGACGAACACACAGATACGCAGTATTTT
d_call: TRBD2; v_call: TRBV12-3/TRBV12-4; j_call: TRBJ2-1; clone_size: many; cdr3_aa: CASSLPGLGMNEQFF; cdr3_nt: TGTGCCAGCAGTTTACCCGGACTAGGTATGAATGAGCAGTTCTTC
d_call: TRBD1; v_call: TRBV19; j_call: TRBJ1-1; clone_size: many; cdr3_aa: CASSRGQGNTEAFF; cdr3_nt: TGCGCCAGCAGCCGCGGACAGGGGAACACTGAAGCTTTCTTT
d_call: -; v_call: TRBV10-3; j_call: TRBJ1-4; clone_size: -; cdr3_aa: CAISPGSTNEKLFF; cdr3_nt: TGTGCCATCAGTCCAGGGTCAACTAATGAAAAACTGTTTTTT
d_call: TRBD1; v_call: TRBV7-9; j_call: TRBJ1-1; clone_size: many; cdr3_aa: CASSQQGTDTEAFF; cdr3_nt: TGTGCCAGCAGCCAACAGGGGACGGACACTGAAGCTTTCTTT
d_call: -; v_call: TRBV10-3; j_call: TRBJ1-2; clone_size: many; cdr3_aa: CAISERTGGYTF; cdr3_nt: TGTGCCATCAGTGAACGGACCGGTGGCTACACCTTC
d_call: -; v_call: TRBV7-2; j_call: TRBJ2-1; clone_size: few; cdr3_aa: CACSQGGEQFF; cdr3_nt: TGTGCCTGCAGCCAAGGCGGTGAGCAGTTCTTC
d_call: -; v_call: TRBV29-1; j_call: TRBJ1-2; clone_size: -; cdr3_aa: CSVEHSSNYGYTF; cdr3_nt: TGCAGCGTTGAACACAGCAGTAACTATGGCTACACCTTC
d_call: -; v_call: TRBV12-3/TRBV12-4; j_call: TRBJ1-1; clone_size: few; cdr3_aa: CASSYSEGAEAFF; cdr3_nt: TGTGCCAGCAGTTACTCCGAAGGCGCTGAAGCTTTCTTT
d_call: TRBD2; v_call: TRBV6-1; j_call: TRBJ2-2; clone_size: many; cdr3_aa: CASTAGGRGTGELFF; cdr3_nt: TGTGCCAGCACAGCGGGAGGGCGGGGCACCGGGGAGCTGTTTTTT
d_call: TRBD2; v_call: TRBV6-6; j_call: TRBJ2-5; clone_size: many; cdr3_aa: CASSYSSLAEGETQYF; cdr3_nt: TGTGCCAGCAGTTACTCGTCTCTAGCGGAAGGGGAGACCCAGTACTTC
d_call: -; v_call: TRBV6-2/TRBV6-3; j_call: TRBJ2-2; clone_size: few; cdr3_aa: CAIKASGNTGELFF; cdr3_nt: TGTGCCATCAAAGCCAGCGGGAACACCGGGGAGCTGTTTTTT
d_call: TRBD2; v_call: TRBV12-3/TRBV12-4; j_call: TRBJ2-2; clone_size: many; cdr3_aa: CASSLPTPGLVTGELFF; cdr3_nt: TGTGCCAGCAGTTTACCTACACCGGGACTAGTAACCGGGGAGCTGTTTTTT
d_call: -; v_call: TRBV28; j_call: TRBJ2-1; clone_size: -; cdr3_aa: CASSLWRGSYNEQFF; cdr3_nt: TGTGCCAGCAGTTTGTGGCGGGGCTCCTACAATGAGCAGTTCTTC
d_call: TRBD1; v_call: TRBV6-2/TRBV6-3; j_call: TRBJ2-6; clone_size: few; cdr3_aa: CASSWTGPGPGANVLTF; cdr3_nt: TGTGCCAGCAGTTGGACAGGCCCGGGACCCGGGGCCAACGTCCTGACTTTC
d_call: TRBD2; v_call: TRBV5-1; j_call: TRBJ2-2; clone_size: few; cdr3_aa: CASSLGLAAFTGELFF; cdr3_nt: TGCGCCAGCAGCTTGGGACTAGCGGCATTCACCGGGGAGCTGTTTTTT
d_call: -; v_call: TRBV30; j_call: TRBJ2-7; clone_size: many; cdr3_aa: CACGTRTVRQYF; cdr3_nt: TGTGCCTGCGGGACACGGACCGTTAGGCAGTACTTC